These T cell receptor beta chains were read from a single sample in a study of CD8+ T cells in alopecia areata. Only in-frame clones appear in the TCRdb table, and some are missing; sequencing was by immunoSEQ multiplex PCR. The table shows approximately 280,000 clones, with 58% occurring only once. The sample was CD4+ T cells sorted from blood, taken at week 24, from a patient treated with tofacitinib. The source is a human donor with alopecia areata. CDR3s include the opening cysteine and the closing phenylalanine or tryptophan. D genes are given only for firm matches.

V gene	J gene	D gene	CDR3 protein
TRBV9	TRBJ2-7	NA	CASSPRLDGGEQYF
TRBV19	TRBJ1-2	NA	CASSIVSMAGRGYTF
TRBV5-6	TRBJ1-1	TRBD1	CASSSRRGQGYTEAFF
TRBV2	TRBJ1-1	NA	CASSDGLNTEAFF
TRBV9	TRBJ1-1	NA	CASSVGMNTEAFF
TRBV6-6	TRBJ2-1	NA	CASSYPLTGLNEQFF
TRBV7-9	TRBJ1-1	NA	CASSLSPEAFF
TRBV2	TRBJ2-2	NA	CASSELKGAGELFF
TRBV5-1	TRBJ1-5	NA	CASSLRSGDQPQHF
TRBV4-2	TRBJ1-6	NA	CASSQVVEGASPLHF
TRBV7-9	TRBJ2-3	NA	CASSFGGEITDTQYF
TRBV28	TRBJ2-1	NA	CASSHSRGYHEQFF
TRBV29-1	TRBJ1-2	NA	CSVEGFNSYTF
TRBV5-4	TRBJ2-2	TRBD2	CASSSRLAGPTGELFF
TRBV4-1	TRBJ2-7	TRBD2	CASSQLAGRQYEQYF
TRBV2	TRBJ1-6	NA	CASSEEGRRTSPLHF
TRBV7-2	TRBJ1-1	NA	CASSSGLGLLGEAFF
TRBV9	TRBJ2-5	NA	CASSVRPGVGETQYF
TRBV11-2	TRBJ1-1	NA	CASSLQGLNTEAFF
TRBV2	TRBJ1-4	NA	CASSGANEKLFF
TRBV30	TRBJ1-2	TRBD1	CAWTPPGTGILYGYTF
TRBV7-2	TRBJ2-1	NA	CASSRLRVGYEQFF
TRBV19	TRBJ2-6	TRBD1	CASSTRTGAGANVLTF
TRBV27	TRBJ1-6	NA	CASSVMDPNSPLHF
TRBV4-3	TRBJ1-2	NA	CASSPEYSGLYGYTF
TRBV6-5	TRBJ1-2	TRBD1	CASSQDRNYGYTF